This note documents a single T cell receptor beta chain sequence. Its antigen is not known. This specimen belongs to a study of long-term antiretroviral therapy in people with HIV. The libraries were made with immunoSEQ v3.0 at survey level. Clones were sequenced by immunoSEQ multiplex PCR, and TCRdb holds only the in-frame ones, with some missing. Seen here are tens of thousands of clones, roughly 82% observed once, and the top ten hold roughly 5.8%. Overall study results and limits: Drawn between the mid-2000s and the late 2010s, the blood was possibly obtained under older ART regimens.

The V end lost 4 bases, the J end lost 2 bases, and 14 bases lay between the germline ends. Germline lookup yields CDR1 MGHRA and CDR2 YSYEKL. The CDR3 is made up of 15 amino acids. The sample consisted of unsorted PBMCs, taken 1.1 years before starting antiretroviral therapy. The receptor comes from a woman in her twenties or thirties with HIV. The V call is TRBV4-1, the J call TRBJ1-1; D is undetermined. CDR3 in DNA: TGCGCCAGCAGCCCCCGATTTCAGGCTAACACTGAAGCTTTCTTT. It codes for CASSPRFQANTEAFF.